One sample yielded the 21 T cell receptor beta chains listed below, sequenced in a study of blood T cell repertoires in COVID-19. Sequencing was performed with immunoSEQ multiplex PCR; in TCRdb, only in-frame clones are kept and a portion is missing. Here the sample spans 130,000 or so clones, roughly 91% being singletons. Material for sequencing was peripheral blood. All receptors come from a man between 60 and 70 years old with COVID-19, enrolled during active disease.

The DNA of the CDR3 is TGTGCCAGCAGGCGGGAGGTACTAGCCAAAAACATTCAGTACTTC. This gives the protein CASRREVLAKNIQYF. The V and J genes are TRBV2 and TRBJ2-4, with 8 bases lining up with TRBD2. The CDR3 consists of 15 residues. J lost 0 bases, V lost 6 bases, and 4 bases had no gene match. Germline V gene sequence: CDR1 SNHLY, CDR2 FYNNEI. The full variable domain, its missing parts supplied by reference TRBV2 and TRBJ2-4, is EPEVTQTPSHQVTQMGQEVILRCVPISNHLYFYWYRQILGQKVEFLVSFYNNEISEKSEIFDDQFSVERPDGSNFTLKIRSTKLEDSAMYFCASRREVLAKNIQYFGAGTRLSVL.

This chain joins TRBV29-1 and TRBJ2-7, with D maybe TRBD1 (5 bases). Germline CDR1 is SQVTM and CDR2 is ANQGSEA. The CDR3 has 12 residues. Trimming removed 4 bases from V and 3 bases from J, with 10 bases in between. The CDR3 DNA reads as TGCAGCGTTGTAGGGGTTGGCTACGAGCAGTACTTC. This translates into CSVVGVGYEQYF.

Regarding this clone: This sample includes further DNA sequences coding for the same CDR3. The chain is built from TRBV19 and TRBJ2-7; 10 nucleotides align to TRBD1. The ends lost 5 bases at V and 4 bases at J; junction bases unmatched: 2. The CDR3 covers 13 residues. CDR1 is LNHDA and CDR2 is SQIVND in the germline V gene (reference sequence). CDR3 amino acids: CASSRDRGYEQYF. Written as DNA, the CDR3 is TGTGCCAGTAGTCGGGACAGGGGTTACGAGCAGTACTTC.

The chain recombines TRBV7-3 with TRBJ2-3; TRBD1 matches 7 bases. This CDR3 has 14 residues. Looked up from germline, CDR1 is SGHTA and CDR2 is FQGTGA. The trim removed 6 bases at V and 6 bases at J, leaving 9 bases unmatched. This CDR3 is CASSDRDRGDTQYF. DNA of the CDR3: TGTGCCAGCAGTGACAGGGACCGAGGGGATACGCAGTATTTT. The full variable domain, completed using reference TRBV7-3 and TRBJ2-3, is GAGVSQTPSNKVTEKGKYVELRCDPISGHTALYWYRQSLGQGPEFLIYFQGTGAADDSGLPNDRFFAVRPEGSVSTLKIQRTERGDSAVYLCASSDRDRGDTQYFGPGTRLTVL.

J is TRBJ1-4 and V is TRBV27, with 11 bases that match TRBD1. The CDR3 consists of 19 residues. Germline V CDR1 and CDR2: MNHEY, SMNVEV (reference sequence). The trim removed 2 bases at V and 0 bases at J, leaving 8 bases unmatched. In nucleotides, the CDR3 is TGTGCCAGCAGTTTAAGTGGACAGGGGGCGATTGCAACTAATGAAAAACTGTTTTTT. Translation gives CASSLSGQGAIATNEKLFF.

This chain uses TRBV5-4 with TRBJ2-2; D remains ambiguous. The germline V and J ends were trimmed by 0 bases and 0 bases, with 6 bases remaining between them. This CDR3 region has 15 residues. Germline lookup yields CDR1 SGHNT and CDR2 YYREEE (reference sequence). The CDR3 region is CASSLARANTGELFF. Written as DNA, the CDR3 is TGTGCCAGCAGCTTGGCCCGGGCGAACACCGGGGAGCTGTTTTTT.

The V gene is TRBV10-3, the J gene TRBJ2-7; TRBD1 aligns across 7 bases. V lost 10 bases to trimming and J lost 2 bases; unmatched junction nucleotides: 14. The CDR3 sequence is 15 residues long. Germline V gene lookup returns CDR1 ENHRY and CDR2 SYGVKD. The CDR3 region is CATTSSTGSTYEQYF. CDR3 sequence (DNA): TGTGCCACCACGAGTTCGACAGGGTCCACCTACGAGCAGTACTTC.

The chain carries TRBV27 and TRBJ2-3; D possibly corresponds to TRBD2 (6 bases). This CDR3 comprises 14 residues. Germline V gene lookup returns CDR1 MNHEY and CDR2 SMNVEV (reference sequence). Trimming took 8 bases from V and 8 from J, leaving 20 bases between them. CDR3 sequence reads: CASAQTSSSSTQYF. The CDR3 DNA is TGTGCCAGCGCTCAGACTAGTAGTTCTAGTACGCAGTATTTT.

The V and J genes are TRBV7-9 and TRBJ1-4; TRBD1 might be the D (6 bases). Trimming shortened V by 4 bases and J by 8 bases, and 17 bases separated the two germline ends. The CDR3 runs to 15 residues. Germline CDR1 SEHNR, CDR2 FQNEAQ (reference sequence). The chain's CDR3 is CASSSTQGIEEKLFF. CDR3 DNA: TGTGCCAGCAGCTCGACACAGGGCATAGAGGAAAAACTGTTTTTT.

The J gene is TRBJ1-1, the V gene TRBV5-1; the match to TRBD1 covers 9 bases. CDR1 and CDR2 from the germline V gene are SGHRS and YFSETQ. The trim removed 2 bases at V and 6 bases at J, leaving 8 bases unmatched. The CDR3 contains 15 residues. The CDR3 region has the DNA TGCGCCAGCAGCTTACAGGGGGCGGCGGTCCCTGAAGCTTTCTTT. It translates to CASSLQGAAVPEAFF.

The rearrangement joins TRBV5-1 to TRBJ2-3; 8 bases are shared with TRBD1. V shed 5 bases, J shed 4 bases, and the junction held 6 bases outside the gene matches. Germline CDR1 SGHRS, CDR2 YFSETQ. CDR3 length: 14 amino acids. The CDR3 loop reads CASRWDRTSDTQYF. The CDR3 DNA is TGCGCCAGCAGATGGGACAGGACCTCAGATACGCAGTATTTT.

This chain uses TRBV6-1 with TRBJ2-4, with TRBD1 identical over 9 bases. Germline V lookup: CDR1 MNHNS, CDR2 SASEGT. V lost 4 bases to trimming and J lost 3 bases; unmatched junction nucleotides: 10. This CDR3 is built from 17 residues. The CDR3 nucleotides are TGTGCCAGCAGTGGGGACAGGGTCGTTCAAGGCAAAAACATTCAGTACTTC. Its protein product is CASSGDRVVQGKNIQYF.

This clone was recorded a few times. V gene TRBV5-4 combines with J gene TRBJ1-4; the match to TRBD1 covers 8 bases. The CDR3 is made up of 15 amino acids. Trimming at V came to 4 bases and at J to 5 bases, leaving 7 bases not matched to a gene. Per germline, CDR1 SGHNT and CDR2 YYREEE (reference sequence). In DNA form, the CDR3 reads TGTGCCAGCAGCCCCGGACAGGGCGGAAATGAAAAACTGTTTTTT. Translation: CASSPGQGGNEKLFF.

This sequence joins TRBV2 and TRBJ1-6; maybe TRBD1 (6 bases). This CDR3 has 12 residues. CDR1 SNHLY and CDR2 FYNNEI come from the germline V gene. V was trimmed by 5 bases and J by 11 bases, leaving 10 bases between them. The CDR3 is CASSYRAAPLHF. CDR3 nucleotide sequence: TGTGCCAGCAGTTACAGGGCTGCACCCCTCCACTTT.

The J gene is TRBJ2-7, the V gene TRBV5-5, with D uncertain. The CDR3 extends over 16 amino acids. The V gene's germline CDR1 is SGHKS and CDR2 YYEKEE (reference sequence). The ends were cut back, 0 bases at V and 2 bases at J, with 15 bases in the middle. The CDR3 spells CASSLVERTIPYEQYF. The CDR3 DNA is TGTGCCAGCAGCTTGGTGGAGAGAACCATCCCCTACGAGCAGTACTTC.

The genes are TRBV11-2 and TRBJ1-3, with D hard to call. Germline assignment: CDR1 SGHAT and CDR2 FQNNGV. The CDR3 has 16 amino acids. Trimming left V 5 bases short and J 0 bases short, with 14 bases between. The CDR3 DNA reads as TGTGCCAGCAGCATGGATCGACTCCTCTCTGGAAACACCATATATTTT. Protein: CASSMDRLLSGNTIYF.

The gene calls are TRBV6-1 and TRBJ1-4; D is possibly TRBD1 (5 bases). V was trimmed by 4 bases and J by 8 bases, leaving 20 bases between them. The CDR3 totals 16 residues. Germline CDR1 reads MNHNS; CDR2 reads SASEGT. The CDR3 DNA sequence: TGTGCCAGCAGTGGAGGCAGGGTGGGTTTGTGGGAAAAACTGTTTTTT. It encodes CASSGGRVGLWEKLFF.

The chain is built from TRBV12-3 or TRBV12-4 and TRBJ2-7; TRBD1 might be the D (6 bases). V lost 4 bases, J lost 7 bases, and 11 bases lay in between. This CDR3 region has 12 residues. The CDR3 region is CASSWTVGEQYF. CDR3 nucleotide sequence: TGTGCCAGCAGTTGGACAGTGGGGGAGCAGTACTTC.

This rearrangement joins TRBV19 to TRBJ2-5; TRBD1 aligns across 7 bases. J lost 1 base, V lost 8 bases, and 4 bases had no gene match. CDR1 and CDR2 (germline): LNHDA, SQIVND (reference sequence). CDR3 length: 13 residues. CDR3: CASAGQAQETQYF. CDR3 coding DNA: TGTGCCAGTGCTGGACAGGCCCAAGAGACCCAGTACTTC.

The J gene is TRBJ2-1, the V gene TRBV7-9, with a tentative D call TRBD2 (7 bases). CDR1 is SEHNR, CDR2 FQNEAQ, per germline (reference sequence). CDR3 length equals 15 residues. V lost 6 bases and J lost 1, with 13 bases in between. The DNA of the CDR3 is TGTGCCAGCAGGACGGCGGGGGCATCCTACAATGAGCAGTTCTTC. It yields the protein CASRTAGASYNEQFF.

The chain uses TRBV29-1 and TRBJ2-2; 7 bases line up with TRBD1. CDR3 length: 14 residues. V was pared by 6 bases and J by 0 bases, with 4 bases of the junction left unmatched. Germline loops: CDR1 SQVTM, CDR2 ANQGSEA. This chain's CDR3 is CSVVTGPNTGELFF. The DNA of the CDR3 is TGCAGCGTGGTGACAGGGCCGAACACCGGGGAGCTGTTTTTT.